Presented here are 29 T cell receptor beta chains from one specimen sequenced in a study of beta chain features in type 1 diabetes. General study results and limits: Shorter TCRB CDR3s, moderately but significantly so, marked every one of the four CD4+ subsets in Type 1 diabetes patients.

These receptors' targets are unknown. Expressed TCRB transcripts were sequenced because the isolated RNA had all been reverse transcribed beforehand. Measured with immunoSEQ multiplex PCR; TCRdb has only the in-frame clones, and not every one. The sample includes about 700,000 clones, roughly 13% of them seen just once. Material: naive CD4+ T cells from blood. Every receptor here comes from a man in his late teens or twenties with type 1 diabetes.

This chain links TRBV7-8 with TRBJ1-1; D gene unclear. The CDR3 consists of 15 residues. V shed 0 bases and J shed 3 bases, with 11 bases lying between them. Germline V gene sequence: CDR1 SGHVS, CDR2 FQNEAQ. The DNA for the CDR3 is TGTGCCAGCAGCTTAGCCCAAAGTGGGTACACTGAAGCTTTCTTT. Amino acids: CASSLAQSGYTEAFF.

V is TRBV30 and J is TRBJ1-2; TRBD1 is a possible D gene (6 bases). There are 13 residues in the CDR3. V was trimmed by 7 bases and J by 10 bases, leaving 22 bases between them. Germline CDR1 is GTSNPN and CDR2 is SVGIG (reference sequence). CDR3 DNA: TGTGCCTTAGAAATGGGGGCGTCGACTTACTACACCTTC. Residues: CALEMGASTYYTF.

This clone was found a few times. The CDR3 here is CASSAYRVQPQHF. The CDR3 region has the DNA TGTGCCAGCAGCGCTTACAGGGTTCAGCCCCAGCATTTT. The gene calls are TRBV5-6 and TRBJ1-5, with D perhaps matching TRBD1 (6 bases). This CDR3 has 13 amino acids. The V gene's germline CDR1 is SGHDT and CDR2 YYEEEE. V was trimmed by 4 bases and J by 6 bases, leaving 11 bases between them. Variable domain in full (rest from reference TRBV5-6 and TRBJ1-5): DAGVTQSPTHLIKTRGQQVTLRCSPKSGHDTVSWYQQALGQGPQFIFQYYEEEERQRGNFPDRFSGHQFPNYSSELNVNALLLGDSALYLCASSAYRVQPQHFGDGTRLSIL.

This clone has just a few counts. CDR3 nucleotides: TGTGCCAGCAGCCCACAGCGGAACACTGAAGCTTTCTTT. It is translated as CASSPQRNTEAFF. The rearrangement links TRBV9 to TRBJ1-1, with no clear D. V was pared by 4 bases and J by 1 base, with 8 bases between. This CDR3 comprises 13 residues. Germline values: CDR1 SGDLS, CDR2 YYNGEE.

This clone was picked up a small number of times. This chain links TRBV30 with TRBJ1-2; D possibly corresponds to TRBD1 (6 bases). Germline-derived CDR1 and CDR2 are GTSNPN and SVGIG (reference sequence). The CDR3 loop spans 12 amino acids. Trimming removed 3 bases at V and 6 bases at J, with 11 bases between. CDR3 nucleotides: TGTGCCTGGAGAGGGGGTGAGGATGGCTACACCTTC. As protein: CAWRGGEDGYTF.

The CDR3 bases are TGTGCCAGAAGGACTAGCGGCACAGATACGCAGTATTTT. This translates into CARRTSGTDTQYF. The chain joins TRBV2 to TRBJ2-3, with TRBD2 identical over 9 bases. The CDR3 runs 13 residues. Looked up from germline, CDR1 is SNHLY and CDR2 is FYNNEI. The ends lost 9 bases at V and 1 base at J; junction bases unmatched: 2.

Only a few counts were recorded for this clone. This chain links TRBV18 with TRBJ1-2; D is uncertain. Trimming pared 3 bases from V and 3 bases from J, leaving 8 bases between. The CDR3 length is 13 residues. The germline CDR1 and CDR2 sequences are KGHSH and LQKENI. Written as DNA, the CDR3 is TGTGCCAGCTCACCCGAGCAGTACTATGGCTACACCTTC. It codes for CASSPEQYYGYTF.

The V and J genes are TRBV28 and TRBJ2-7; 13 nucleotides agree with TRBD2. Losses at the gene ends were 5 bases for V and 6 bases for J; bases not matched to a gene: 10. This CDR3 is built from 16 residues. Germline V CDR1 and CDR2: MDHEN, SYDVKM. CDR3 protein: CASSGRLAGGLIEQYF. DNA for the CDR3: TGTGCCAGCAGTGGGCGACTAGCGGGGGGTTTAATCGAGCAGTACTTC.

The chain employs TRBV13 and TRBJ2-7; possible D gene TRBD1, 6 bases. V lost 4 bases, J lost 3 bases, and 13 bases lay in between. CDR1 is PRHDT and CDR2 is FYEKMQ in the germline V gene (reference sequence). This CDR3 region has 14 residues. The DNA of the CDR3 is TGTGCCAGCAGCTCCCTTGGGGGACACTACGAGCAGTACTTC. As protein: CASSSLGGHYEQYF.

This clone occurred a few times. This sequence joins TRBV18 and TRBJ1-1, with D possibly matching TRBD1 (5 bases). The CDR3 sequence is 14 residues long. From germline, CDR1 is KGHSH and CDR2 LQKENI. V was trimmed by 5 bases and J by 3 bases, leaving 13 bases between them. CDR3 coding DNA: TGTGCCAGCTCAACCAGGGAGATCGACACTGAAGCTTTCTTT. Translation: CASSTREIDTEAFF.

The chain's CDR3 is CASSSTASANYGYTF. The CDR3 bases are TGTGCCAGCAGCTCGACGGCTTCCGCTAACTATGGCTACACCTTC. The chain recombines TRBV7-2 with TRBJ1-2; unclear D gene. This CDR3 region has 15 residues. From germline, CDR1 is SGHTA and CDR2 FQGNSA. V was clipped by 4 bases and J by 0 bases, with 12 bases between them.

This chain connects TRBV7-9 to TRBJ2-7; possible D gene TRBD1, 5 bases. Germline CDR1 is SEHNR and CDR2 is FQNEAQ (reference sequence). The CDR3 sequence is 14 residues long. V lost 5 bases and J 1 base, leaving 12 bases between the germline ends. For the CDR3, the DNA is TGTGCCAGCAGCCTGACGTCAGGGTCCTACGAGCAGTACTTC. It translates to CASSLTSGSYEQYF.

The chain has TRBV30 and TRBJ2-2; TRBD2 agrees at 16 bases. The CDR3 has 16 residues. Trimming took 3 bases from V and 10 from J; bases not matched to a gene: 8. Looked up from germline, CDR1 is GTSNPN and CDR2 is SVGIG (reference sequence). This CDR3 reads CAWSPGTSGGAMELFF. DNA of the CDR3: TGTGCCTGGAGCCCTGGGACTAGCGGGGGGGCGATGGAGCTGTTTTTT.

This clone has a handful of counts. The chain joins TRBV4-1 to TRBJ2-3, with unresolved D. Per the germline V gene, CDR1 is MGHRA and CDR2 is YSYEKL. The CDR3 is 16 amino acids. The germline V and J ends were trimmed by 3 bases and 0 bases, with 13 bases remaining between them. The DNA of the CDR3 is TGCGCCAGCAGCCACGCTGATCGAACTAGCACAGATACGCAGTATTTT. Its translation is CASSHADRTSTDTQYF.

This chain links TRBV28 with TRBJ1-2; D perhaps matches TRBD1 (6 bases). Germline V lookup: CDR1 MDHEN, CDR2 SYDVKM. CDR3 length equals 14 residues. Deletions cut 5 bases from V and 3 bases from J, with 13 bases between. The CDR3 DNA reads as TGTGCCAGCAGTCCCGCACCAGGGGACTATGGCTACACCTTC. The encoded protein is CASSPAPGDYGYTF.

This clone was seen a handful of times. The chain is built from TRBV27 and TRBJ1-5; TRBD1 matches 9 bases. V lost 2 bases to trimming and J lost 7 bases; unmatched junction nucleotides: 18. This CDR3 region has 19 residues. CDR1 MNHEY and CDR2 SMNVEV come from the germline V gene (reference sequence). In nucleotides, the CDR3 is TGTGCCAGCAGTTTAAGTCTTCGGGAACAGGGGGCGGGGAAGCAGCCCCAGCATTTT. Translating gives CASSLSLREQGAGKQPQHF.

The V and J genes are TRBV28 and TRBJ1-4; D unclear. Looked up from germline, CDR1 is MDHEN and CDR2 is SYDVKM. The V and J ends lost 3 bases and 10 bases respectively, with 15 bases between them. This CDR3 is 14 amino acids long. CDR3 sequence reads: CASSLTPAGGKLFF. For the CDR3, the DNA is TGTGCCAGCAGTTTGACCCCGGCTGGAGGAAAACTGTTTTTT.

This clone was detected a few times. This chain connects TRBV30 to TRBJ2-7, with TRBD1 identical over 7 bases. This CDR3 comprises 14 residues. The V and J ends lost 7 bases and 7 bases, in that order; junction bases with no gene match: 16. The germline V gene has CDR1 GTSNPN and CDR2 SVGIG (reference sequence). The CDR3 nucleotides read TGTGCCTCCGAGGGGGCCGTCCCCGGTTCGGAGCAGTACTTC. Translation: CASEGAVPGSEQYF.

This clone was recorded a few times. The CDR3 here is CAWSVTRGGETQYF. For the CDR3, the DNA is TGTGCCTGGAGTGTAACGCGGGGGGGGGAGACCCAGTACTTC. The chain recombines TRBV30 with TRBJ2-5, with 9 bases matching TRBD2. Germline V gene data show CDR1 as GTSNPN and CDR2 as SVGIG (reference sequence). With 0 bases clipped from V and 5 bases from J, the junction kept 4 bases outside the gene matches. The CDR3 is 14 amino acids.

This clone was recorded a few times. This chain joins TRBV12-5 and TRBJ2-5, with D perhaps given as TRBD1 or TRBD2 (5 bases each). Germline V CDR1 and CDR2: LGHNT, FRNRAP. Trimming stripped 6 bases from V and 1 base from J, with 15 bases between. CDR3 length equals 15 residues. CDR3 DNA sequence: TGTGCTAGTGGCACTGGGGCAGGGAGCCAAGAGACCCAGTACTTC. Translating it yields CASGTGAGSQETQYF.

CDR3 sequence (DNA): TGTGCCAGCAGTTGGTCCCTACTTGGGCAAGCTGAAGCTTTCTTT. Translated: CASSWSLLGQAEAFF. The chain employs TRBV27 and TRBJ1-1; D is uncertain. V lost 4 bases to trimming and J lost 6 bases, with 18 bases between them. The CDR3 is made up of 15 amino acids. Germline CDR1 and CDR2: MNHEY and SMNVEV (reference sequence).

This clone has just a few counts. The gene calls are TRBV27 and TRBJ2-3, with 7 bases aligning to TRBD2. The germline V gene encodes CDR1 MNHEY and CDR2 SMNVEV (reference sequence). V lost 3 bases, J lost 5 bases, and 5 bases stayed unmatched. CDR3 size: 14 residues. CDR3 amino acids: CASSFTWGGDTQYF. The CDR3 coding sequence is TGTGCCAGCAGTTTCACGTGGGGGGGAGATACGCAGTATTTT.

In its sample, this clone was seen a few times. The rearrangement uses TRBV27 and TRBJ1-6; D unresolved. Per germline, CDR1 MNHEY and CDR2 SMNVEV (reference sequence). This CDR3 contains 14 residues. The V end was cut by 3 bases, the J end by 6 bases, with 9 bases between. The CDR3: CASSFGDPNSPLHF. The CDR3 coding sequence is TGTGCCAGCAGTTTCGGCGACCCTAATTCACCCCTCCACTTT.

The genes are TRBV18 and TRBJ2-7; 9 bases match TRBD1. The junction had 5 bases not matched to a gene; V was cut back by 2 bases and J by 3 bases. CDR1 KGHSH and CDR2 LQKENI come from the germline V gene. This CDR3 is built from 15 residues. CDR3 residues: CASSPTGQGGYEQYF. In nucleotides, the CDR3 is TGTGCCAGCTCACCAACGGGACAGGGTGGCTACGAGCAGTACTTC. The variable domain in full, with the rest retrieved from reference TRBV18 and TRBJ2-7, is NAGVMQNPRHLVRRRGQEARLRCSPMKGHSHVYWYRQLPEEGLKFMVYLQKENIIDESGMPKERFSAEFPKEGPSILRIQQVVRGDSAAYFCASSPTGQGGYEQYFGPGTRLTVT.

Concerning this clone: The sample has other DNA sequences that encode this CDR3 too. The chain carries TRBV7-2 and TRBJ2-7, with 9 bases fitting TRBD1. This CDR3 has 14 amino acids. The junction had 4 bases not matched to a gene; V was cut back by 5 bases and J by 2 bases. Germline CDR1 and CDR2: SGHTA and FQGNSA. CDR3 bases: TGTGCCAGCAGCCCGGGGACAGGGCCCTACGAGCAGTACTTC. This codes for CASSPGTGPYEQYF.

This rearrangement joins TRBV2 to TRBJ1-6, with TRBD1 matching 7 bases. V gave up 9 bases and J gave up 13 bases; unmatched junction bases: 9. The CDR3 contains 12 residues. CDR1 is SNHLY and CDR2 is FYNNEI in the germline V gene. The CDR3: CARGTEGPPLHF. CDR3 bases: TGTGCCAGAGGGACAGAGGGTCCCCCCCTCCACTTT.

This clone came up a few times. The V and J genes are TRBV30 and TRBJ1-2, with 7 bases lining up with TRBD1. In germline, CDR1 is GTSNPN, CDR2 SVGIG (reference sequence). Germline trimming cut 0 bases from V and 4 bases from J; bases unmatched to any gene: 8. The CDR3 spans 15 residues. As DNA, the CDR3 is TGTGCCTGGAGTGTACCGCAGGGGGGCCCCTATGGCTACACCTTC. Translated: CAWSVPQGGPYGYTF.

In this sample, this clone turned up a few times. The genes are TRBV30 and TRBJ2-5, with 7 bases fitting TRBD1. Germline-derived CDR1 and CDR2 are GTSNPN and SVGIG (reference sequence). CDR3 size: 14 residues. J was trimmed by 7 bases and V by 3 bases; bases with no gene match: 11. CDR3 coding DNA: TGTGCCTGGAGGGGAAGACAGGGTCAATGGACCCAGTACTTC. Translating gives CAWRGRQGQWTQYF.

J is TRBJ2-7 and V is TRBV29-1; 7 bases are shared with TRBD2. With 1 base clipped from V and 9 bases from J, the junction kept 6 bases outside the gene matches. CDR1 SQVTM and CDR2 ANQGSEA come from the germline V gene. CDR3 length: 12 amino acids. The CDR3 sequence is CSVEAQGGGQYF. The CDR3 bases are TGCAGCGTTGAAGCTCAGGGCGGGGGGCAGTACTTC.